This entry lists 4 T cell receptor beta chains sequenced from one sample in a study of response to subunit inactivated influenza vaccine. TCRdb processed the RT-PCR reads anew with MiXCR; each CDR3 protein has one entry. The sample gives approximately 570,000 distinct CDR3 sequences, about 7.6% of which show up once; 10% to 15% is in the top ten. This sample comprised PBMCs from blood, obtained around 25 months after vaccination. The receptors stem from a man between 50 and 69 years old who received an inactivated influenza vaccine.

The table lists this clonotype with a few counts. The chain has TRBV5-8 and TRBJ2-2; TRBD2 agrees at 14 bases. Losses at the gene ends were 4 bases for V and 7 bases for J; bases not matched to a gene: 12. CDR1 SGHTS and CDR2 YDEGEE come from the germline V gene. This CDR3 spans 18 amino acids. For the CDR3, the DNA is TGTGCCAGCAGCAAGAAGGGGACTAGCGGGAGCTCGGTCGGGGAGCTGTTTTTT. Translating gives CASSKKGTSGSSVGELFF.

The DNA of the CDR3 is TGCGCCAGCAGCCAATCCGGGACACCCGATGATACGCAGTATTTT. It codes for CASSQSGTPDDTQYF. This chain links TRBV4-1 with TRBJ2-3; D may be TRBD1 (6 bases). V shed 2 bases and J shed 6 bases, with 15 bases lying between them. This CDR3 comprises 15 residues. Germline CDR1 and CDR2: MGHRA and YSYEKL.

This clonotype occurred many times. CDR3: CASSPWRGNTDTQYF. In nucleotides, the CDR3 is TGTGCCAGCAGTCCATGGAGGGGGAACACAGATACGCAGTATTTT. V and J are TRBV12-3 or TRBV12-4 and TRBJ2-3; D is perhaps TRBD1 or TRBD2 (6 bases each). The CDR3 runs 15 residues. V was trimmed by 5 bases and J by 2 bases, leaving 14 bases between them.

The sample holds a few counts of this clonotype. CDR3 bases: TGTGCCAGCAGTTACTTCACAGTGAACACCGGGGAGCTGTTTTTT. As protein: CASSYFTVNTGELFF. V and J are TRBV6-5 and TRBJ2-2; D uncertain. Germline V CDR1 and CDR2: MNHEY, SVGAGI. Trimming shortened V by 1 base and J by 1 base, and 7 bases separated the two germline ends. The CDR3 has 15 amino acids.